A selection of T cell receptor beta chains follows, all from one sample in a study of spatial heterogeneity in lung cancer. TCRdb re-analysed the 5' RACE reads in MiXCR, keeping a single row per CDR3 protein. Of under 8,500 distinct CDR3 sequences in the sample, around 9.6% were seen once. The sample here was lung tumor tissue, taken at surgery. These receptors all come from a male donor with early-stage non-small cell lung cancer. The conserved cysteine and the conserved F or W are not part of the CDR3 here. Expanded clones get a size class; other rows say once, few or many, or leave the size out.

J gene	clone size	V gene	CDR3 protein
TRBJ2-2	many	TRBV20-1	SAKEGLDTGELF
TRBJ2-1	many	TRBV11-3	ASSGLAGNEQF
TRBJ2-1	many	TRBV27	ASSRGQGIRDEQF
TRBJ1-4	many	TRBV28	ASIGFGEKLF
TRBJ2-7	.	TRBV20-1	SAPGWQPYEQY
TRBJ2-5	few	TRBV28	ASSPQGSETQY
TRBJ1-6	many	TRBV6-5	ASRDGQGILSYNSPLH
TRBJ2-3	medium-sized	TRBV20-1	SARAFTDTQY
TRBJ1-2	medium-sized	TRBV3-1	ASSQPDRLYGYT
TRBJ1-3	many	TRBV7-2	ASRRQSSGNTIY
TRBJ2-2	many	TRBV6-2/TRBV6-3	ASMFPTPELF
TRBJ1-2	many	TRBV20-1	SAHRTGGLNDPNYGYT
TRBJ2-2	medium-sized	TRBV12-3/TRBV12-4	ARRDKNTGELF
TRBJ2-1	many	TRBV6-6	ASSFARRGRVNEQF
TRBJ2-5	many	TRBV28	ASRLAGTSAQY
TRBJ2-1	many	TRBV2	ASSVIRMSNEQF
TRBJ1-2	many	TRBV6-5	ASRAGTGSVNYGYT
TRBJ1-4	many	TRBV14	ASSHGGKLF
TRBJ1-1	.	TRBV7-2	ASSLRQGGTTEAF
TRBJ2-5	few	TRBV5-1	ASSFRLAGDQETQY
TRBJ1-6	many	TRBV2	ASSGQDNNSPLH
TRBJ2-3	many	TRBV5-1	ASSRDSPGTQY
TRBJ1-5	many	TRBV28	ASRPSGQGILNQPQH
TRBJ2-3	many	TRBV10-3	ATNSGSYTDTQY
TRBJ2-7	many	TRBV10-1	ASSALAGEQY
TRBJ2-3	many	TRBV9	ASSVGGGSSFSTDTQY
TRBJ2-1	many	TRBV5-1	ASSFAGGGWDEQF
TRBJ2-3	few	TRBV4-2	ASSRTSTDTQY
TRBJ2-6	medium-sized	TRBV9	ASSPISGANVLT
TRBJ2-2	many	TRBV2	ASMALAGRTGELF
TRBJ1-1	once	TRBV6-1	ASSANSRQNTEAF
TRBJ1-1	.	TRBV5-1	ASNLEVRRGTEAF
TRBJ2-7	many	TRBV20-1	SATRGLAGGEQY
TRBJ1-5	many	TRBV4-1	ASSQDMTGAAQPQH
TRBJ1-3	.	TRBV27	ASSLSGGGGNTIY
TRBJ1-1	.	TRBV9	ASSVAEAGSTEAF
TRBJ2-7	medium-sized	TRBV7-9	ASSLVNYLGEQY
TRBJ2-3	many	TRBV9	ASSDTDTQY
TRBJ2-5	many	TRBV10-3	AISEGTSGQETQY
TRBJ2-5	many	TRBV5-1	ASSLGGQETQY
TRBJ1-1	many	TRBV3-1	ASSQVGTGDNTEAF
TRBJ2-3	many	TRBV12-3/TRBV12-4	ASTPGLGGVSTDTQY
TRBJ2-4	.	TRBV28	ASTLAGVRNIQY
TRBJ2-2	many	TRBV5-1	ATSGRTRDTGELF
TRBJ1-1	medium-sized	TRBV4-2	ASSQDALGAAPYEAF
TRBJ1-2	many	TRBV4-1	ASSQEDRAGGYT
TRBJ1-6	many	TRBV4-1	ASSQGYGASSPLH
TRBJ1-3	many	TRBV7-8	ASSPGGGSGNTIY
TRBJ1-4	many	TRBV20-1	SASRTSATNEKLF
TRBJ1-1	many	TRBV5-1	ASTPTWRGSAEAF
TRBJ2-5	medium-sized	TRBV20-1	SASPASGGETQY
TRBJ1-2	many	TRBV5-1	ASSLEGGADYGYT
TRBJ2-5	many	TRBV30	AWSVLTGRETQY
TRBJ2-2	many	TRBV12-3/TRBV12-4	ASSPRTSRNTGELF
TRBJ2-1	many	TRBV5-1	ASSYPALARGQNEQF
TRBJ1-5	many	TRBV12-3/TRBV12-4	ASSLAGLTNQPQH
TRBJ1-1	medium-sized	TRBV29-1	SVAAQGEGTEAF
TRBJ2-3	many	TRBV20-1	SARAPDRQRRTDTQY
TRBJ1-5	medium-sized	TRBV7-9	ASSLDENQPQH
TRBJ1-1	many	TRBV2	ASRRTNTEAF